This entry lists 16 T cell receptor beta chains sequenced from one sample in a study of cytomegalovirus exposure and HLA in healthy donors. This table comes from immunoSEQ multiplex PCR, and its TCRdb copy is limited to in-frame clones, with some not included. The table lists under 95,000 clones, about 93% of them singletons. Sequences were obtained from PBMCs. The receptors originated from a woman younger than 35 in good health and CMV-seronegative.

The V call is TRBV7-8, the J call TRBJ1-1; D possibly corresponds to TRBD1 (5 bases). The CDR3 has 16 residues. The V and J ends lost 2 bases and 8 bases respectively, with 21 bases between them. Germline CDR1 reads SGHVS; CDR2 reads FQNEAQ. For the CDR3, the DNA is TGTGCCAGCAGCTTATCAGTGGGGGGTGGAGGTACCGAAGCTTTCTTT. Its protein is CASSLSVGGGGTEAFF.

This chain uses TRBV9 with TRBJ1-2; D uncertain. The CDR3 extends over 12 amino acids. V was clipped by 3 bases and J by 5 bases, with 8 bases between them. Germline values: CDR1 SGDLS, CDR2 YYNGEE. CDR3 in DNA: TGTGCCAGCAGCGGAACAGAGTATGGCTACACCTTC. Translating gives CASSGTEYGYTF.

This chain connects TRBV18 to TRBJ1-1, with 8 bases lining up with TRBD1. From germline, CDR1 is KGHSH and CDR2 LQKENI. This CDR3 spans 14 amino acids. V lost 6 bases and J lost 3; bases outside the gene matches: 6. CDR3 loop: CASSEMDRDTEAFF. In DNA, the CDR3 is TGTGCCAGCTCGGAAATGGACAGGGACACTGAAGCTTTCTTT.

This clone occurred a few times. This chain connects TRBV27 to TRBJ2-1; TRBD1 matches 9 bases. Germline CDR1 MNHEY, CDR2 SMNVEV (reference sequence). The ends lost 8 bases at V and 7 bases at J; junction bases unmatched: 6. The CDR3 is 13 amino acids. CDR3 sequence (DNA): TGTGCCAGCCGGACAGGGGCTACAAATGAGCAGTTCTTC. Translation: CASRTGATNEQFF.

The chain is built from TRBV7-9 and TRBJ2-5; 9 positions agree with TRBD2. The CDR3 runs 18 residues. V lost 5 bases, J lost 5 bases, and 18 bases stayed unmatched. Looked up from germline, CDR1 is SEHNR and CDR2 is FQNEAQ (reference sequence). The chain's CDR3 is CASSHNRRLAGVYETQYF. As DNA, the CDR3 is TGTGCCAGCAGCCACAATCGCCGTTTAGCGGGAGTGTATGAGACCCAGTACTTC.

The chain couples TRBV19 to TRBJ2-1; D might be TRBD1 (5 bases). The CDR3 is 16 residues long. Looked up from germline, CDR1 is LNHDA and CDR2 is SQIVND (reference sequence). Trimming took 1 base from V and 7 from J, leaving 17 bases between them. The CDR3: CASSIAQGRLKNEQFF. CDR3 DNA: TGTGCCAGTAGTATAGCCCAGGGTAGGCTAAAAAATGAGCAGTTCTTC.

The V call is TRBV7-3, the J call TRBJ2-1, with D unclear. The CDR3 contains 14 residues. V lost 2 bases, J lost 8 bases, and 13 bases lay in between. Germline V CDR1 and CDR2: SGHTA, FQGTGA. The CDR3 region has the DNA TGTGCCAGCAGCTTAGATCGAGCAGGCGATGAGCAGTTCTTC. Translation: CASSLDRAGDEQFF.

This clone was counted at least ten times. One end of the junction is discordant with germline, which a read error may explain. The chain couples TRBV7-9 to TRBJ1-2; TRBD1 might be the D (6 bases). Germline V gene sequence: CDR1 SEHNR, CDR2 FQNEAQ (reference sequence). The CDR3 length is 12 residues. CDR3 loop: CASSFSSGAPHF. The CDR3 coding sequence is TGTGCCAGCAGCTTCTCGTCAGGGGCCCCTCACTTC.

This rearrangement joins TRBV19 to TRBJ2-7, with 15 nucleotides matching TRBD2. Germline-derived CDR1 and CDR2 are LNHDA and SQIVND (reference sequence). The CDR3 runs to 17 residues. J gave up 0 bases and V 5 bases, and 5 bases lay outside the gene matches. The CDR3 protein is CASSPGTSGGFSYEQYF. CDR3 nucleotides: TGTGCCAGTAGTCCGGGGACTAGCGGGGGGTTCTCCTACGAGCAGTACTTC.

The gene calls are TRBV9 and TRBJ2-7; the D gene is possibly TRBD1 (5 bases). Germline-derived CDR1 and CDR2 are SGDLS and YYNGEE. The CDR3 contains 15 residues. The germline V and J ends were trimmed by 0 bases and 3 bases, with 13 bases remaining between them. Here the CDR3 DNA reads TGTGCCAGCAGCGTAGGACAGAGCCCTTTCTACGAGCAGTACTTC. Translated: CASSVGQSPFYEQYF.

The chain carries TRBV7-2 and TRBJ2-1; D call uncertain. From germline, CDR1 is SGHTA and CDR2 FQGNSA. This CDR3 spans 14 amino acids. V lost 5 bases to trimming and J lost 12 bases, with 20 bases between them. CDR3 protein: CASSPPFIEVAQFF. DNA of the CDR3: TGTGCCAGCAGCCCGCCGTTCATAGAGGTAGCGCAGTTCTTC.

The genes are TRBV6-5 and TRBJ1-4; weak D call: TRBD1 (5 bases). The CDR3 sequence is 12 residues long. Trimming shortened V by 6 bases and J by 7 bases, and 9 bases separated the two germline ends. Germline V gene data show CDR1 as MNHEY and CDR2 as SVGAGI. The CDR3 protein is CASRRGFEKLFF. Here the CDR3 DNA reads TGTGCCAGCAGGCGGGGGTTTGAAAAACTGTTTTTT.

The CDR3 loop is CASSRPGIEDTIYF. The CDR3 DNA is TGTGCCAGCAGCCGCCCGGGGATAGAAGACACCATATATTTT. J is TRBJ1-3 and V is TRBV9; D unresolved. Germline V gene data show CDR1 as SGDLS and CDR2 as YYNGEE. V was clipped by 4 bases and J by 8 bases, with 16 bases between them. The CDR3 consists of 14 residues.

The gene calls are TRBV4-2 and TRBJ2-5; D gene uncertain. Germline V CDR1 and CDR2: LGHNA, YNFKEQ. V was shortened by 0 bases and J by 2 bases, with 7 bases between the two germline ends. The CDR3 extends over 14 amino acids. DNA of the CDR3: TGTGCCAGCAGCCAAGATGGCCAACAAGAGACCCAGTACTTC. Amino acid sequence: CASSQDGQQETQYF.

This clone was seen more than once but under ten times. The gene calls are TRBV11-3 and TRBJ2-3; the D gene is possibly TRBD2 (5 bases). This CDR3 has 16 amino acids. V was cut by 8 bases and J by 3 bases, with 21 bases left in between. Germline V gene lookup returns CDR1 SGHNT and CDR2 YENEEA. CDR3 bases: TGTGCCAGCTCTTCTGGCCTAGCAGATTTTACAGATACGCAGTATTTT. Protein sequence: CASSSGLADFTDTQYF.

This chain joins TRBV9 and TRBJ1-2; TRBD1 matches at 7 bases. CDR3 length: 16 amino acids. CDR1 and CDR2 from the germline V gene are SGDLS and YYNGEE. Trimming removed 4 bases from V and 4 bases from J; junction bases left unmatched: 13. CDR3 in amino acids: CASSPSPVTGPYGYTF. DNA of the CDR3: TGTGCCAGCAGCCCATCTCCCGTGACAGGGCCCTATGGCTACACCTTC.